The 12 T cell receptor beta chains in this list originate from one sample, sequenced in a study of CD8+ T cells in alopecia areata. This sample's treatment: oral pan-JAK inhibitor, 5-10 mg twice daily. Sequencing templates came from extracted RNA that was reverse transcribed into cDNA. The assay was immunoSEQ multiplex PCR, and TCRdb's table has in-frame clones only and misses some. The sample contains tens of thousands of clones, just over 70% of which appear only once. The source material was CD8+ T cells sorted from blood, sampled between weeks 43 and 45, from a patient treated with tofacitinib. The receptor source for this set is a human donor with alopecia areata.

In its sample, this clone was seen a few times. This chain joins TRBV12-5 and TRBJ1-1; 8 bases line up with TRBD1. This CDR3 spans 14 amino acids. V lost 7 bases to trimming and J lost 1 base; unmatched junction nucleotides: 5. Germline V lookup: CDR1 LGHNT, CDR2 FRNRAP. CDR3 residues: CASVVGTGNTEAFF. In DNA form, the CDR3 reads TGTGCTAGTGTCGTCGGGACAGGGAACACTGAAGCTTTCTTT.

V and J are TRBV2 and TRBJ2-7; tentative D call: TRBD2 (6 bases). This CDR3 region has 14 residues. The V end lost 8 bases, the J end lost 3 bases, and 17 bases lay between the germline ends. Germline CDR1 and CDR2: SNHLY and FYNNEI. In nucleotides, the CDR3 is TGTGCCAGCCGGGGAGGCAGGCTCAGCTACGAGCAGTACTTC. It yields the protein CASRGGRLSYEQYF.

Here the CDR3 DNA reads TGCAGCGCCTCCGACAGCTACGAGCAGTACTTC. As protein: CSASDSYEQYF. The genes are TRBV29-1 and TRBJ2-7; tentative D call: TRBD1 (5 bases). CDR3 length: 11 residues. Germline loops: CDR1 SQVTM, CDR2 ANQGSEA. V was shortened by 7 bases and J by 3 bases, with 10 bases between the two germline ends.

This chain joins TRBV5-6 and TRBJ2-3, with 14 bases matching TRBD2. The V segment lost 5 bases and the J segment 1 base; nucleotides outside the gene matches: 3. Germline lookup yields CDR1 SGHDT and CDR2 YYEEEE. The CDR3 totals 16 residues. The CDR3 bases are TGTGCCAGCAGACGGACTAGCGGGGGGCGCACAGATACGCAGTATTTT. It specifies CASRRTSGGRTDTQYF.

This clone was observed a handful of times. J is TRBJ2-7 and V is TRBV19; D perhaps matches TRBD2 (5 bases). The CDR3 sequence is 15 residues long. V was trimmed by 5 bases and J by 0 bases, leaving 14 bases between them. The germline V gene encodes CDR1 LNHDA and CDR2 SQIVND (reference sequence). For the CDR3, the DNA is TGTGCCAGTAGTGATCCGGCGGGCGACTCCTACGAGCAGTACTTC. Protein: CASSDPAGDSYEQYF.

A few counts support this clone. Sequence at one end of the junction differs from germline and may be a read error. The V call is TRBV10-3, the J call TRBJ2-3, with 9 nucleotides matching TRBD2. Germline CDR1 ENHRY, CDR2 SYGVKD. CDR3 length: 14 amino acids. CDR3: CASSGGGATDTQYF. CDR3 bases: TGTGCCAGCAGTGGCGGGGGGGCCACAGATACGCAGTATTTT.

This chain connects TRBV30 to TRBJ2-2; possibly TRBD1 for D (6 bases). Trimming stripped 1 base from V and 4 bases from J, with 10 bases between. This CDR3 spans 14 amino acids. The germline gives CDR1 GTSNPN, CDR2 SVGIG (reference sequence). As DNA, the CDR3 is TGTGCCTGGAGTGGAACAGGGATCACCGGGGAGCTGTTTTTT. It is translated as CAWSGTGITGELFF.

The chain combines TRBV4-1 with TRBJ2-5; 8 bases are shared with TRBD2. The CDR3 contains 17 residues. From germline, CDR1 is MGHRA and CDR2 YSYEKL. The V gene end was trimmed by 0 bases and the J gene end by 1 base; junction bases not matched to a gene: 7. The CDR3 spells CASSQDGAGDLQETQYF. The DNA for the CDR3 is TGCGCCAGCAGCCAAGATGGAGCGGGGGACCTCCAAGAGACCCAGTACTTC.

The chain is built from TRBV23-1 and TRBJ1-3; D might be TRBD1 (6 bases). TRBV23-1 is an ORF for which the function is uncertain. This CDR3 has 15 residues. V was cut by 7 bases and J by 3 bases, with 16 bases left in between. The CDR3 loop reads CASKGVEGCGNTIYF. The CDR3 DNA is TGCGCCAGCAAGGGGGTAGAGGGATGTGGAAACACCATATATTTT.

The CDR3 nucleotides read TGTGCCAGCAGCTTAGCGACTGATGGCTACACCTTC. Translating gives CASSLATDGYTF. This chain uses TRBV7-9 with TRBJ1-2; D ambiguous. Germline CDR1 is SEHNR and CDR2 is FQNEAQ (reference sequence). The CDR3 is 12 amino acids. The V end was cut by 0 bases, the J end by 6 bases, with 5 bases between.

This clone was observed a single time. V is TRBV29-1 and J is TRBJ1-6; 7 bases match TRBD1. The trim removed 7 bases at V and 6 bases at J, leaving 12 bases unmatched. CDR3 length: 15 residues. Germline CDR1 is SQVTM and CDR2 is ANQGSEA. The CDR3 protein is CSGRQGSSVNSPLHF. The CDR3 DNA reads as TGCAGCGGAAGACAGGGAAGTTCGGTTAATTCACCCCTCCACTTT.

This clone was seen a handful of times. This chain joins TRBV29-1 and TRBJ1-2; 7 bases match TRBD1. The CDR3 consists of 15 residues. Germline V gene sequence: CDR1 SQVTM, CDR2 ANQGSEA. Trimming at V came to 2 bases and at J to 3 bases, leaving 9 bases not matched to a gene. CDR3 bases: TGCAGCGTTGAAAACAGGGGATCTGAATACTATGGCTACACCTTC. Protein sequence: CSVENRGSEYYGYTF.